The present TCR beta chain was sequenced within a study of beta chain features in type 1 diabetes. Every bit of the isolated RNA underwent reverse transcription, so sequencing read expressed TCRB transcripts. Here immunoSEQ multiplex PCR was the method, and the copy in TCRdb shows in-frame clones only, minus some. The sample comprises some 400,000 clones, about 16% of which are singletons, and more than 0.015% rests with the top ten. Germline-derived CDR1 and CDR2 are SGHRS and YFSETQ. Between the trimmed V and J ends, which lost 0 bases and 1 base, there was a span of 8 bases. This CDR3 spans 14 amino acids.

The sequencing input was naive CD4+ T cells from blood. The source is a woman aged 18-29 years in good health. The chain recombines TRBV5-1 with TRBJ2-7, with unresolved D. CDR3 loop: CASSLASPSYEQYF. The CDR3 DNA reads TGCGCCAGCAGCTTGGCGAGTCCTTCCTACGAGCAGTACTTC.